This T cell receptor beta chain emerged from a study of blood T cell repertoires in COVID-19. Across the study: Samples came from the United States, Italy and Spain, spanning acute and convalescent COVID-19. T cells, B-cell-depleted T cells, or PBMCs supplied cDNA or gDNA.

The protocol was immunoSEQ multiplex PCR, while the TCRdb copy is restricted to in-frame clones and leaves out a portion. The profile shows 65,000 to 70,000 clones, 80% to 95% of them singletons. There are 13 residues in the CDR3. Germline-derived CDR1 and CDR2 are LGHDT and YNNKEL (reference sequence). V was clipped by 4 bases and J by 8 bases; unmatched bases: 5. The material sequenced was peripheral blood. The sequence was collected from a human donor with active COVID-19. The donor label of this sample is uncertain. This chain uses TRBV3-1 (or the pseudogene TRBV3-2) with TRBJ1-2, with 9 bases that match TRBD1. CDR3 amino acids: CASSLGQGRGYTF. The CDR3 bases are TGTGCCAGCAGCCTGGGACAGGGAAGGGGCTACACCTTC.